This T cell receptor (beta chain) originates from a study of T-cell memory formation after mild COVID-19. The overall study: Largely, the TCR clusters proved donor specific.

This clonotype was observed a handful of times. TCRdb re-called the 5' RACE reads with MiXCR, one entry per CDR3 protein. The data contain hundreds of thousands of distinct CDR3 sequences, under 30% of them seen just once; the ten biggest clones take up about 13%. Per the germline V gene, CDR1 is SGHRS and CDR2 is YFSETQ. Trimming cost V 3 bases and J 12 bases, with 13 bases left between them. The CDR3 length is 12 residues. V usage is TRBV5-1 and J usage is TRBJ2-1, with D maybe TRBD1 (5 bases). Material: PBMCs or a T cell subset sorted from them (not recorded which). The clonotype comes from an adult woman who had mild COVID-19 (a few samples of this study predate the infection). Cell type and time point are not known. CDR3 residues: CASSWAQGTQFF. The CDR3, as DNA: TGCGCCAGCAGCTGGGCCCAGGGTACGCAGTTCTTC.